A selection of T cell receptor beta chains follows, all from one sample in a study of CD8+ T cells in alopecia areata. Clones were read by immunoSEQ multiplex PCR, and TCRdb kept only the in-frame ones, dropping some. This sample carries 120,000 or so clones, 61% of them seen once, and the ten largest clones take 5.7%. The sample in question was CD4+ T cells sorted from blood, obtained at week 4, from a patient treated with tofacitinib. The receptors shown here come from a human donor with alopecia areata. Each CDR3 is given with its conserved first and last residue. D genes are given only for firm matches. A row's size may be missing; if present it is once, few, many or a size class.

TGTGCCTGGAGTGTATTGTTCGGGGGAGAAACCGGGGAGCTGTTTTTT	CAWSVLFGGETGELFF	TRBV30	.	.	TRBJ2-2
TGTGCCAGCACCTCCGGTTGGGATGAAAAACTGTTTTTT	CASTSGWDEKLFF	TRBV2	.	.	TRBJ1-4
TGTGCCAGCAGCGTAGCTCTGGCTAACACCGGGGAGCTGTTTTTT	CASSVALANTGELFF	TRBV9	.	.	TRBJ2-2
TGCGCCAGCAGCCAAGGGCTGGGACCTGCCAAGCAGTACTTC	CASSQGLGPAKQYF	TRBV4-3	.	once	TRBJ2-7
TGCAGCGTTGCTTTAAGGTTCGCAGCCAACACTGAAGCTTTCTTT	CSVALRFAANTEAFF	TRBV29-1	.	.	TRBJ1-1
TGTGCCAGCAGCCAGGACTGGACAGCTGGGGCCAACGTCCTGACTTTC	CASSQDWTAGANVLTF	TRBV4-2	.	.	TRBJ2-6
TGTGCCATCAGTGAGTCGACAGGGGGCATTCAGTACTTC	CAISESTGGIQYF	TRBV10-3	TRBD1	.	TRBJ2-4
TGTGCCAGCAGCCAAGCTGGTCCGCTAGCGGGAGGTTACAATGAGCAGTTCTTC	CASSQAGPLAGGYNEQFF	TRBV4-2	TRBD2	.	TRBJ2-1
TGTGCCTGGAGTCCCCGAGTCCGCGGGGAGCTGTTTTTT	CAWSPRVRGELFF	TRBV30	.	.	TRBJ2-2
TGTGCCACCAAGGGGGCTAAAGCCTACAATGAGCAGTTCTTC	CATKGAKAYNEQFF	TRBV19	TRBD1	.	TRBJ2-1
TGTGCCTTGACAGTGTTGTCCTACGAGCAGTACTTC	CALTVLSYEQYF	TRBV30	.	.	TRBJ2-7
TGTGCCTGGAGTGTACAGGGAAACACCATATATTTT	CAWSVQGNTIYF	TRBV30	.	many	TRBJ1-3